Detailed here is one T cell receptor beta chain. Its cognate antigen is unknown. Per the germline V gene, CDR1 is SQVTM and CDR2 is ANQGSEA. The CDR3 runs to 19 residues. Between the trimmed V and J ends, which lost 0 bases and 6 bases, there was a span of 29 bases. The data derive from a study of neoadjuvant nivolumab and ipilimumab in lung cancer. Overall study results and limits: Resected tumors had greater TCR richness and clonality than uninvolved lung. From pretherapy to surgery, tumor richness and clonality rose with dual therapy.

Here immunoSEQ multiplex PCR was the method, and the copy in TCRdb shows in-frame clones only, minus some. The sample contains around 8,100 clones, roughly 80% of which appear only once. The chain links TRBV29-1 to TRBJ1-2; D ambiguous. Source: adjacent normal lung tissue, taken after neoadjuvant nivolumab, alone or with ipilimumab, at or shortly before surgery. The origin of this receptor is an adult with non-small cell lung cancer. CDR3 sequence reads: CSVEDLVWGGDAGGNGYTF. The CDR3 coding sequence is TGCAGCGTTGAAGATCTGGTGTGGGGTGGAGACGCAGGTGGGAATGGCTACACCTTC.